The clone carrying this T cell receptor (beta chain) was seen only a few times. Its cognate antigen is unknown. The entry originates in a study of T cells in Graves' hyperthyroidism and ophthalmopathy. Using RNA transcripts as the source, TCR beta CDR3 regions were amplified. The TCR CDR3 was amplified in a first-round RT-PCR using the HTBI primer set. TCRdb recomputed calls from the multiplex PCR reads with MiXCR, one row per CDR3 protein. The table includes roughly 720,000 distinct CDR3 sequences, around a sixth detected once. There are 13 residues in the CDR3. The germline V gene has CDR1 SGHRS and CDR2 YFSETQ. V was cut by 3 bases and J by 11 bases, with 17 bases left in between. General study findings and limits: Ophthalmopathy, which appeared later, was predicted by the model a median roughly 6.5 months before onset.

The V call is TRBV5-1, the J call TRBJ1-1; D remains ambiguous. The specimen sequenced was blood. This sequence originates from a man in his forties or fifties with Graves' hyperthyroidism. CDR3: CASSSPPGSGAFF. CDR3 coding DNA: TGCGCCAGCAGCTCCCCACCGGGATCGGGGGCTTTCTTT.